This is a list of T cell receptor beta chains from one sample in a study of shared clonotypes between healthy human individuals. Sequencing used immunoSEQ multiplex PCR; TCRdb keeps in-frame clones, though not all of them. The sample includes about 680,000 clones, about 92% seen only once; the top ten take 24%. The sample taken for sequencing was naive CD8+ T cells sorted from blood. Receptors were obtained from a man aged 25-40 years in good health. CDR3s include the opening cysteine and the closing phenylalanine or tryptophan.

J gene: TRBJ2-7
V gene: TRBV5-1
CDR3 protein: CASSYGTGDYEQYF

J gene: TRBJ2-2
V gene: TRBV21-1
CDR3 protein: CASSKVGTRNTGELFF

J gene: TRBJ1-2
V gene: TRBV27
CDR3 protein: CASRDTLEEGYTF

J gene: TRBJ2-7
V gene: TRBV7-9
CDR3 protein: CASSLTSGSLPYEQYF

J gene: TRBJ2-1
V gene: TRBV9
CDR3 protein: CASSPTGTVGGNEQFF

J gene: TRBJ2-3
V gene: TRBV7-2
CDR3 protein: CASSLGTGRFDTQYF

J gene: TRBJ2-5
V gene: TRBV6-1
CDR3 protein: CASSDWTGRETQYF

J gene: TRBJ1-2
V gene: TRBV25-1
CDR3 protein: CASSAWGGPNYGYTF

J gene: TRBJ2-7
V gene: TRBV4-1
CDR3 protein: CASSQGGGASFSYEQYF

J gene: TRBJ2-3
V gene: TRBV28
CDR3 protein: CASSLGGGYGTDTQYF

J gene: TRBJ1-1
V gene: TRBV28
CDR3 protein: CASTRGQGNTEAFF

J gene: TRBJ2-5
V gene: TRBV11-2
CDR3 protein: CASSLEAGTTETQYF

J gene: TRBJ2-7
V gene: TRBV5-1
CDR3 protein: CASSLGLHYEQYF

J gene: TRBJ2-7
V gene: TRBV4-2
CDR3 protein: CASSQEGLAGVGEQYF

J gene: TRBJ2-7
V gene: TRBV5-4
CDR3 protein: CASSLWGTLKTYEQYF

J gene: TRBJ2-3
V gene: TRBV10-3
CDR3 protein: CAIRPEADTQYF

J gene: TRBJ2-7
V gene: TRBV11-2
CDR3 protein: CASSLVEGEQYF

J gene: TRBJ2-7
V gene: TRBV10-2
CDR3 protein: CAYRDGLYEQYF

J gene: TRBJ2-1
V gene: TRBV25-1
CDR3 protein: CASTYGLAGYNEQFF

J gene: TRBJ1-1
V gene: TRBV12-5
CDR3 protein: CASGVNTEAFF

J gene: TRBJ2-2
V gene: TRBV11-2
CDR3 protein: CASSSQSGTSGKSGELFF

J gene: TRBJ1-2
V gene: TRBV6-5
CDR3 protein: CASSYGGFFGYTF